These 5 T cell receptor beta chains were sequenced from one sample in a study of beta chain features in type 1 diabetes. The sequenced template was cDNA made from the entire isolated RNA. TCRdb's table, derived via immunoSEQ multiplex PCR, lists solely in-frame clones and lacks some. Here the sample spans under 400,000 clones, about 12% being singletons. Overall study results and limits: Among all four CD4+ subsets, Type 1 diabetes patients had TCRB CDR3s that were moderately but significantly shorter.

For these receptors, no antigen is known. The source material was naive CD4+ T cells from blood. All receptors derive from a woman aged 18-30 years with type 1 diabetes.

This clone has only a few counts. The chain joins TRBV4-3 to TRBJ2-1, with TRBD2 matching over 7 bases. This CDR3 spans 16 amino acids. Trimming cost V 0 bases and J 9 bases; bases outside gene matches: 11. Germline V CDR1 and CDR2: LGHNA, YSLEER. Here the CDR3 DNA reads TGCGCCAGCAGCCAAGAGCAAGATCTCTGGGAGGGTGAGCAGTTCTTC. It yields the protein CASSQEQDLWEGEQFF.

Only a few counts were recorded for this clone. This sequence joins TRBV27 and TRBJ1-1; TRBD1 matches at 9 bases. There are 13 residues in the CDR3. The germline gives CDR1 MNHEY, CDR2 SMNVEV (reference sequence). V dropped 1 base and J dropped 8; count of bases not matched to a gene: 2. The CDR3, as DNA: TGTGCCAGCAGTTTATACGACAGGGGGGAAGCTTTCTTT. Translating gives CASSLYDRGEAFF.

The V gene is TRBV2, the J gene TRBJ1-5, with 11 positions matching TRBD1. The V and J ends lost 6 bases and 7 bases, in that order; junction bases with no gene match: 5. The CDR3 has 14 residues. Germline values: CDR1 SNHLY, CDR2 FYNNEI. The CDR3 region has the DNA TGTGCCAGCAGCGGGACAGGGGGACACCAGCCCCAGCATTTT. Translating gives CASSGTGGHQPQHF.

The V and J genes are TRBV2 and TRBJ1-2; a weak D match, TRBD1 (6 bases). Trimming removed 6 bases from V and 3 bases from J, with 17 bases in between. The CDR3 covers 15 residues. CDR1 is SNHLY, CDR2 FYNNEI, per germline. The CDR3 nucleotides read TGTGCCAGCAGGCGAACAGGGAATGATGACTATGGCTACACCTTC. Protein product: CASRRTGNDDYGYTF. Full variable domain (remainder filled in from reference TRBV2 and TRBJ1-2): EPEVTQTPSHQVTQMGQEVILRCVPISNHLYFYWYRQILGQKVEFLVSFYNNEISEKSEIFDDQFSVERPDGSNFTLKIRSTKLEDSAMYFCASRRTGNDDYGYTFGSGTRLTVV.

The gene calls are TRBV5-1 and TRBJ2-3; TRBD1 is a possible D gene (5 bases). Germline assignment: CDR1 SGHRS and CDR2 YFSETQ. This CDR3 contains 15 residues. V lost 0 bases to trimming and J lost 2 bases, with 10 bases between them. The CDR3 protein is CASSLADTFTDTQYF. The CDR3 DNA sequence: TGCGCCAGCAGCTTGGCGGACACTTTCACAGATACGCAGTATTTT.